The 2 T cell receptor beta chains given below trace back to one sample, sequenced in a study of T cell repertoires in cytomegalovirus infection (dated by TCRdb to the late 2010s). Sequencing took place on an Illumina HiSeq 1500. The public reads were run again by TCRdb, first through fastp at Q25 and then through MiXCR, and only productive beta chains were kept. Each record represents a unique CDR3 protein, reported with the most common genes and DNA among its rows. Present in this sample are about 600,000 distinct CDR3 sequences, approximately 25% of which were seen just once. Around 8% of the sample belongs to the ten largest clones. Sequencing input: CD8+ T cells from PBMCs. These receptors were obtained from a human donor in good health (CMV status not recorded). Some clones in this sample may be carry-over from other donors' samples.

This clonotype was counted between two and nine times. The gene calls are TRBV6-2 or TRBV6-3 and TRBJ2-1, with D uncertain. The CDR3 spans 13 residues. Trimming pared 7 bases from V and 2 bases from J, leaving 9 bases between. Germline CDR1 and CDR2: MNHEY and SVGEGT. The CDR3 DNA reads TGTGCCAGCAATCCAGCTACCTACAATGAGCAGTTCTTC. Translated: CASNPATYNEQFF.

The chain links TRBV6-1 to TRBJ2-7; D may be TRBD1 (5 bases). V was pared by 2 bases and J by 2 bases, with 10 bases between. Germline V gene data show CDR1 as MNHNS and CDR2 as SASEGT. This CDR3 spans 14 amino acids. The CDR3 here is CASSEHPGPYEQYV. In nucleotides, the CDR3 is TGTGCCAGCAGTGAACACCCAGGGCCCTACGAGCAGTACGTC.